The clone carrying this TCR beta chain has just one count. Its target is not known. The data are from a study of chemoradiotherapy in HPV16-positive cancers. Whole-study results and caveats: Non-HPV-specific T cells did not expand in tumors during treatment, whereas candidate HPV-specific clones and E7-related motifs did. The functional HPV-specific definition rests on just two HPV16-positive patients.

Here immunoSEQ multiplex PCR was the method, and the copy in TCRdb shows in-frame clones only, minus some. The sample has fewer than 9,500 clones; about 71% are singletons. Germline V gene lookup returns CDR1 MNHEY and CDR2 SMNVEV (reference sequence). J gave up 5 bases and V 6 bases, and 15 bases lay outside the gene matches. The CDR3 covers 16 residues. This specimen was taken from a patient who underwent chemoradiotherapy. The TCR sequence derives from a human donor with HPV-associated anogenital cancer. The chain links TRBV27 to TRBJ1-1, with 7 positions matching TRBD1. CDR3: CASRVSKQGRFTEAFF. CDR3 sequence (DNA): TGTGCCAGCAGGGTAAGCAAACAGGGGAGGTTTACTGAAGCTTTCTTT.